The 9 T cell receptor beta chains reported below all come from one sample, sequenced in a study of regulatory T cells in long-lasting Graves disease. iRepertoire HTBI primers and Arm-PCR of CDR3 regions built TCR beta libraries. MiXCR, run by TCRdb on the multiplex PCR reads, gives a single entry per CDR3 protein. Of 350,000 to 500,000 distinct CDR3 sequences listed, roughly a fifth were seen once; the top ten hold 13% to 15%. Time point reported: persistent/refractory GD, antithyroid drugs over 5 years with positive TRAb. RNA extracted from PBMCs served as the sequencing template. The source material was peripheral blood mononuclear cells (PBMCs), sampled when the disease was refractory, from a patient treated with antithyroid drugs. The receptor set was obtained from a female donor with Graves disease.

This clonotype was counted at least ten times. This chain joins TRBV12-3 or TRBV12-4 and TRBJ2-5; a possible D gene is TRBD1 (5 bases). V shed 3 bases and J shed 5 bases, with 13 bases lying between them. The CDR3 runs 14 residues. The CDR3 loop is CASSLGQTLETQYF. For the CDR3, the DNA is TGTGCCAGCAGTTTGGGGCAGACGCTGGAGACCCAGTACTTC.

This chain joins TRBV19 and TRBJ2-7; 7 nucleotides match TRBD1. The CDR3 totals 13 residues. Trimming took 7 bases from V and 2 from J; bases not matched to a gene: 5. The germline gives CDR1 LNHDA, CDR2 SQIVND (reference sequence). CDR3 amino acids: CASKAGGTYEQYF. The CDR3 bases are TGTGCCAGTAAGGCAGGGGGAACCTACGAGCAGTACTTC.

Many counts were recorded for this clonotype. The chain is built from TRBV28 and TRBJ2-5, with 7 positions matching TRBD2. CDR3 length: 12 residues. J gave up 5 bases and V 8 bases, and 5 bases lay outside the gene matches. CDR1 and CDR2 (germline): MDHEN, SYDVKM. CDR3 nucleotide sequence: TGTGCCAGCGGGGGGGGTTGGGAGACCCAGTACTTC. Translated, it gives CASGGGWETQYF.

The chain carries TRBV4-1 and TRBJ2-5; D uncertain. The germline gives CDR1 MGHRA, CDR2 YSYEKL. The CDR3 totals 13 residues. The V end was cut by 3 bases, the J end by 5 bases, with 10 bases between. Here the CDR3 DNA reads TGCGCCAGCAGCCAGAGTCGGTTGGAGACCCAGTACTTC. Translation: CASSQSRLETQYF.

This chain links TRBV7-2 with TRBJ2-5; D is possibly TRBD2 (7 bases). The V gene lost 5 bases and the J gene lost 1 base, with 17 bases spanning the gap. CDR1 is SGHTA and CDR2 is FQGNSA in the germline V gene. This CDR3 is 16 amino acids long. CDR3 region: CASSRGATAFQETQYF. CDR3 bases: TGTGCCAGCAGCCGGGGGGCTACCGCCTTCCAAGAGACCCAGTACTTC.

This clonotype was seen repeatedly, ten times or more. This rearrangement joins TRBV20-1 to TRBJ2-7; possible D gene TRBD2, 5 bases. This CDR3 has 12 amino acids. V was clipped by 5 bases and J by 9 bases, with 17 bases between them. In germline, CDR1 is DFQATT, CDR2 SNEGSKA (reference sequence). CDR3 bases: TGCAGTGCTGCAGACGAGGGTGCCCGGCAGTACTTC. Protein sequence: CSAADEGARQYF.

This clonotype has more than one count but fewer than ten. V is TRBV5-1 and J is TRBJ2-3; perhaps TRBD2 as D (6 bases). The length of the CDR3 is 16 residues. Trimming took off 3 bases at V and 1 base at J, with 15 bases between the two ends. Germline loops: CDR1 SGHRS, CDR2 YFSETQ. The CDR3 DNA reads as TGCGCCAGCAGCTCTGCCCCTTCGGGAGGCACAGATACGCAGTATTTT. It specifies CASSSAPSGGTDTQYF.

This clonotype has ten or more counts. The chain couples TRBV7-2 to TRBJ2-6, with 9 bases identical to TRBD1. The V segment lost 5 bases and the J segment 2 bases; nucleotides outside the gene matches: 7. This CDR3 comprises 17 residues. From germline, CDR1 is SGHTA and CDR2 FQGNSA. This CDR3 is CASSPPTGGPGANVLTF. CDR3 sequence (DNA): TGTGCCAGCAGCCCGCCGACAGGGGGACCTGGGGCCAACGTCCTGACTTTC.

This clonotype showed up just a few times. The rearrangement uses TRBV30 and TRBJ2-4; the match to TRBD1 covers 10 bases. CDR1 and CDR2 (germline): GTSNPN, SVGIG (reference sequence). The junction had 19 bases not matched to a gene; V was cut back by 1 base and J by 1 base. The CDR3 totals 21 residues. The CDR3 DNA follows: TGTGCCTGGAGTGATTACCGGGACAGGGGTGTTAAGGGTGAGGCCAAAAACATTCAGTACTTC. Amino acid sequence: CAWSDYRDRGVKGEAKNIQYF.